The 2 T cell receptor beta chains presented below share a single source sample, sequenced in a study of PD-1 blockade in mismatch repair-deficient tumors. Method: immunoSEQ multiplex PCR; TCRdb's copy keeps in-frame clones and lacks some. The sample includes tens of thousands of clones, roughly 83% of them seen just once. This sample comprised PBMCs, obtained before pembrolizumab treatment. The origin of the receptors is an adult with mismatch repair-deficient cancer.

The CDR3 sequence: CASSSIWPNTEAFF. The CDR3 nucleotides read TGTGCCAGCAGTTCCATCTGGCCTAACACTGAAGCTTTCTTT. The chain links TRBV28 to TRBJ1-1; no clear D. Per the germline V gene, CDR1 is MDHEN and CDR2 is SYDVKM. V lost 4 bases, J lost 2 bases, and 11 bases lay in between. This CDR3 comprises 14 residues.

This chain joins TRBV27 and TRBJ2-3, with D possibly being TRBD2 (6 bases). This CDR3 is 16 amino acids long. V lost 0 bases, J lost 0 bases, and 10 bases lay in between. Germline-derived CDR1 and CDR2 are MNHEY and SMNVEV (reference sequence). CDR3 nucleotides: TGTGCCAGCAGTTTATCGGGACTTCTTAGCACAGATACGCAGTATTTT. Translating it yields CASSLSGLLSTDTQYF.